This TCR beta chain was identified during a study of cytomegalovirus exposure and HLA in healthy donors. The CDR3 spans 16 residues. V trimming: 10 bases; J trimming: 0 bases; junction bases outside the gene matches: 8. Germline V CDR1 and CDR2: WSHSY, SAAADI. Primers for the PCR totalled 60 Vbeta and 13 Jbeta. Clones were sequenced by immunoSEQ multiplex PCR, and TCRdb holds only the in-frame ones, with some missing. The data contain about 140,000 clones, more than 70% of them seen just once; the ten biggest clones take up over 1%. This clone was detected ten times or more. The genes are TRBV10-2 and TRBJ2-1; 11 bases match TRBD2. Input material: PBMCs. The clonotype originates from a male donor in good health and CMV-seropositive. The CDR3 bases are TGCGCCACCTCGACTAGCGGGGTTCGCTCCTACAATGAGCAGTTCTTC. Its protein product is CATSTSGVRSYNEQFF.